This T cell receptor (beta chain) was sequenced during a study of blood T cell repertoires in COVID-19. The V end was cut by 2 bases, the J end by 1 base, with 8 bases between. The CDR3 totals 14 residues. Germline V gives CDR1 MDHEN, CDR2 SYDVKM. Only in-frame clones appear in the TCRdb table, and some are missing; sequencing was by immunoSEQ multiplex PCR. This sample yields 200,000 to 300,000 clones, of which over 80% are seen a single time; around 5.9% belongs to the top ten. This receptor was obtained from a human donor in a cohort sampled during active COVID-19. The sequenced material came from peripheral blood. J is TRBJ2-5 and V is TRBV28; D may be TRBD2 (5 bases). Written as DNA, the CDR3 is TGTGCCAGCAGTTTAATTAGCGTCCAAGAGACCCAGTACTTC. It yields the protein CASSLISVQETQYF.